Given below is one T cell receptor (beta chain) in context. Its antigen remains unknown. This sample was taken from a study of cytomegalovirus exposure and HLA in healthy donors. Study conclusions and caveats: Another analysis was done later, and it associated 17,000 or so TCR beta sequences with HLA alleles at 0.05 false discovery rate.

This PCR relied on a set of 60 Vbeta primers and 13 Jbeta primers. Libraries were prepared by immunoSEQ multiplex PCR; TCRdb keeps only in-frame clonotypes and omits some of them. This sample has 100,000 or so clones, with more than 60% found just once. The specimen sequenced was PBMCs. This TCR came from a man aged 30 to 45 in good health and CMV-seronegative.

The CDR3 loop is CASKFSTSAYNEQFF. The CDR3, as DNA: TGTGCCAGCAAGTTTTCGACTAGCGCCTACAATGAGCAGTTCTTC. The V and J genes are TRBV6-5 and TRBJ2-1, with TRBD2 matching over 8 bases. After removal of 7 bases from V and 2 bases from J, the junction contained 7 bases not matched to a gene. Germline lookup yields CDR1 MNHEY and CDR2 SVGAGI. This CDR3 region has 15 residues.